This T cell receptor beta chain was captured by sequencing in a study of shared clonotypes between healthy human individuals (dated by TCRdb to 2020 to 2022). For the wider study: The cohort included three men and a couple of women between 18 and 49 years of age. Leukapheresis yielded between about 0.9 and 8.9 billion PBMCs per donor. To increase sequencing depth and limit assay-specific biases, different laboratories used diverse techniques to prepare libraries and sequence TCR repertoires. The study deeply sequenced blood TCR repertoires of five healthy adults to estimate repertoire size and the extent of clonotype sharing between individuals. For each donor, CD4 naive and CD4 memory were each given three plates, CD8 naive was given two plates, and CD8 memory was given one plate.

Using the deep immunoSEQ assay, TCR CDR3 regions were amplified from genomic DNA by multiplex PCR. Extracted genomic DNA from each cell subset was distributed evenly across all wells of several immunoSEQ 96-well plates, and each plate was treated as a replicate. For sorted subsets, about 210 ng of genomic DNA, equivalent to 30,000 or so T cell genomes, went into each replicate PCR. Purified libraries were quantified with a Qubit 3.0 fluorometer, sized on a Bioanalyzer 2100, and re-quantified with the KAPA Library Quantification kit. A separate single-read 150-cycle Illumina NextSeq 550 flow cell was used to sequence each immunoSEQ 96-well plate. In the paper's pipeline: Because only junctional sequences without quality scores were contained in the immunoSEQ output, filtering matching that applied to full-length reads could not be performed. Sequences were annotated with PyIR, a Python wrapper for IgBLAST v1.9, using IMGT germline references to assign V/J genes and CDR3. Reads were removed for weak V/J assignments (E-value above 1e-6), missing CDR3, stop codons, out-of-frame junctions, or ambiguous translated residues. V3J clonotypes were defined as sequences sharing an identical inferred V gene, J gene, and CDR3 amino acid sequence. To compute the percentage overlap between repertoires, the number of shared unique clonotypes was divided by the size of the smaller repertoire. Three approaches were used to assess repertoire richness: RTK rarefaction, the Chao1 estimator, and Recon v2.1 estimates of unobserved clonotypes. OLGA was used to compute generation probabilities for all TCRbeta clonotypes that the gDNA method yielded from a handful of donors. TCRdb took this table from immuneACCESS and kept in-frame rearrangements with V and J called. Such tables lack part of the clones; where checked against another copy, unresolved V genes explain under half of the gap, and the rest is unexplained. V and J calls and clone size are given by that table; D and trimming were obtained from the DNA. This sample has about a million clones in its table, and approximately 77% of those were observed once. The ten largest make up 0.89% of the sample.

To note about this clone: Its antigen target is currently unknown. Base qualities are not at hand, and no much larger clone is one base apart.

Donors were healthy HIV-negative adults with no recently reported acute infections or vaccinations. Every donor was a Caucasian adult living in Nashville, Tennessee, USA. CD4+ T cells were enriched through magnetic negative selection, after which naive cells were positively selected on CD45RA and the remaining negative fraction served as the memory subset. Blood was obtained by leukapheresis, after which PBMCs were separated by Ficoll-Histopaque density gradient centrifugation and cryopreserved in liquid nitrogen vapor phase. Analytical flow cytometry was used to check the purity and quantity of every magnetically sorted T cell population. Genomic DNA was isolated from every sorted fraction and measured by UV absorbance on a Nanodrop 2000c. Overall study results and their limits: Estimated clonotype richness was generally larger for naive than for memory subsets. Sampling was limited to blood, and TCR repertoires in tissue likely differ from TCR repertoires in blood. The small number of donors limited the genetic and exposure-history diversity represented. Based on pairwise subsampling, the degree of clonotype sharing among donors was expected to be affected by sequencing depth. Compared with non-shared clonotypes, clonotypes shared by all four sorted-subset donors had higher generation probabilities. Sharing across a few donors was observed for around 4.8% of naive CD4, under 4% of naive CD8, about 2.3% of memory CD4, and roughly 0.43% of memory CD8 clonotypes. Rarefaction of sorted-subset datasets indicated incomplete sequencing despite the large sequencing depth.

CDR1 SGHKS and CDR2 YYEKEE are derived from the germline V gene (reference sequence). Including the terminal cysteine and phenylalanine, the CDR3 comprises 16 residues. Only CDR3 DNA is held: 48 bases, read in frame from base 1. Trimming costs V 2 bases and J 4 bases, and their ends lie 13 bases apart. The sample taken for sequencing was memory CD4+ T cells from PBMCs. The sample's cell subset or site label, decoded: CD45RA-negative fraction. This sequence originates from a man younger than 35 in good health. Some clones in this sample may be carry-over from other donors' samples. The chain was built from TRBV5-5 and TRBJ2-6, with the D segment identity uncertain. The bases are TGTGCCAGCAGCTTCGCCACAGTGGACGGGGCCAACGTCCTGACTTTC. Translated, it reads CASSFATVDGANVLTF.